A selection of T cell receptor beta chains follows, all from one sample in a study of CD8 T cells in ankylosing spondylitis. TCRdb redid the calling of the 5' RACE reads with MiXCR, one entry per CDR3 protein. The repertoire has a few hundred thousand distinct CDR3 sequences, around 8% of them found once; the top ten carry approximately 15%. Sequenced sample: blood, either unsorted or a sorted T cell fraction (not recorded which). Receptors were obtained from a male donor with ankylosing spondylitis. Each CDR3 is given with its conserved first and last residue. The D gene is left open where the match is weak. Clone size is stated in some rows and not others, as once, few, many or a class when expanded.

d_call: -
j_call: TRBJ1-1
v_call: TRBV9
clone_size: -
cdr3_nt: TGTGCCAGCAGCGTAGTGTCGGGCGTGGTCACTGAAGCTTTCTTT
cdr3_aa: CASSVVSGVVTEAFF

d_call: TRBD1
j_call: TRBJ2-1
v_call: TRBV6-2/TRBV6-3
clone_size: few
cdr3_nt: TGTGCCAGCGCGGACAGGGGTCGGAGCTCCTACAATGAGCAGTTCTTC
cdr3_aa: CASADRGRSSYNEQFF

d_call: -
j_call: TRBJ2-4
v_call: TRBV5-6
clone_size: few
cdr3_nt: TGTGCCAGCAGCTTCTGGCAGCGACAAAACATTCAGTACTTC
cdr3_aa: CASSFWQRQNIQYF

d_call: TRBD1
j_call: TRBJ2-7
v_call: TRBV4-1
clone_size: few
cdr3_nt: TGCGCCAGCAGTTCATACAGGGGTTTTAAAAGCTACGAGCAGTACTTC
cdr3_aa: CASSSYRGFKSYEQYF

d_call: -
j_call: TRBJ1-5
v_call: TRBV5-1
clone_size: few
cdr3_nt: TGCGCCAGCAGCCCGGAGGGTCAGCCCCAGCATTTT
cdr3_aa: CASSPEGQPQHF

d_call: -
j_call: TRBJ2-2
v_call: TRBV4-3
clone_size: few
cdr3_nt: TGCGCCAGCAGCCAAGATTCGTGGACCGCTGGCACCGGGGAGCTGTTTTTT
cdr3_aa: CASSQDSWTAGTGELFF

d_call: -
j_call: TRBJ2-1
v_call: TRBV5-5
clone_size: many
cdr3_nt: TGTGCCAGCAGCTTGGCCGGCAGCCCGAGCTCCTACAATGAGCAGTTCTTC
cdr3_aa: CASSLAGSPSSYNEQFF

d_call: -
j_call: TRBJ2-4
v_call: TRBV9
clone_size: few
cdr3_nt: TGTGCCAGCAGCTCGCTGGTGACAAACATTCAGTACTTC
cdr3_aa: CASSSLVTNIQYF

d_call: TRBD1
j_call: TRBJ1-1
v_call: TRBV5-1
clone_size: -
cdr3_nt: TGCGCCAGCAGCTTGGCCTACGGGACAGGGGCCACTGAAGCTTTCTTT
cdr3_aa: CASSLAYGTGATEAFF

d_call: TRBD2
j_call: TRBJ2-1
v_call: TRBV7-2
clone_size: -
cdr3_nt: TGTGCCAGCAGCCCCCACTCTGCGGGAGGGCCAAACAATGAGCAGTTCTTC
cdr3_aa: CASSPHSAGGPNNEQFF

d_call: TRBD2
j_call: TRBJ2-3
v_call: TRBV5-1
clone_size: few
cdr3_nt: TGCGCCAGCAGCCCCGGCGGGGGAGGTACAGATACGCAGTATTTT
cdr3_aa: CASSPGGGGTDTQYF

d_call: TRBD2
j_call: TRBJ2-1
v_call: TRBV6-2/TRBV6-3
clone_size: -
cdr3_nt: TGTGCCAGCAGAGCTAGCGGGAGGCAAGATGAGCAGTTCTTC
cdr3_aa: CASRASGRQDEQFF

d_call: TRBD1
j_call: TRBJ1-2
v_call: TRBV7-2
clone_size: -
cdr3_nt: TGTGCCAGCAGAGCGGGACAGGGGTTCGGCTACACCTTC
cdr3_aa: CASRAGQGFGYTF

d_call: TRBD2
j_call: TRBJ2-1
v_call: TRBV7-2
clone_size: few
cdr3_nt: TGTGCCAGCAGCTTAGTGGGGACTAGAGCCAGCAATGAGCAGTTCTTC
cdr3_aa: CASSLVGTRASNEQFF

d_call: TRBD2
j_call: TRBJ2-1
v_call: TRBV2
clone_size: -
cdr3_nt: TGTGCCAGCAGTGAGGTTAGCGGGAGTAGCTTCGGGGATGAGCAGTTCTTC
cdr3_aa: CASSEVSGSSFGDEQFF

d_call: -
j_call: TRBJ2-6
v_call: TRBV27
clone_size: -
cdr3_nt: TGTGCCAGCAGTATTCGGGGAAACTCTGGGGCCAACGTCCTGACTTTC
cdr3_aa: CASSIRGNSGANVLTF

d_call: -
j_call: TRBJ1-6
v_call: TRBV5-1
clone_size: many
cdr3_nt: TGCGCCAGCAGCTTGGAGGGCGGGGATTATTCACCCCTCCACTTT
cdr3_aa: CASSLEGGDYSPLHF

d_call: -
j_call: TRBJ1-3
v_call: TRBV2
clone_size: many
cdr3_nt: TGTGCCAGCAGCGAACCCAGGGCTGGAAACACCACATATTTT
cdr3_aa: CASSEPRAGNTTYF